What follows describes a single T cell receptor (beta chain). Germline trimming cut 0 bases from V and 2 bases from J; bases unmatched to any gene: 1. Germline-derived CDR1 and CDR2 are MGHRA and YSYEKL. The CDR3 totals 15 residues. The sample originates from a study of cytotoxic CD8 clonotypes in ibrutinib-treated CLL. Overall study: Responses comprised around 24 partial and 2 complete; at median about 68 months, about 15 remained remitted and approximately twelve progressed.

Libraries were prepared by immunoSEQ multiplex PCR; TCRdb keeps only in-frame clonotypes and omits some of them. The profile covers about 140,000 clones, with approximately 90% appearing a single time and 11% taken by the ten largest. Source: PBMCs, taken after 12 months of ibrutinib treatment. This TCR was sampled from a human donor with chronic lymphocytic leukemia. The chain has TRBV4-1 and TRBJ2-5; the match to TRBD2 covers 9 bases. CDR3 nucleotide sequence: TGCGCCAGCAGCCAAGATAGCGGGAGACAAGAGACCCAGTACTTC. Protein product: CASSQDSGRQETQYF.